The text below deals with one TCR beta chain. Per the study methods: Cell counts per sample came from amplifying reference gene primers. The data were produced by immunoSEQ multiplex PCR, yet TCRdb's version contains in-frame clones alone and is incomplete. The DNA gave D and trimming, while V, J and clone size come from that table. The sample holds more than 35,000 clones, around 80% seen once. The record originates from a study of blood T cell repertoires in COVID-19. Study-wide context: From the United States, Italy and Spain came samples of acute and convalescent COVID-19. Sources were T cells, B-cell-depleted T cells, or PBMCs; the material itself was cDNA or gDNA.

There are 13 residues in the CDR3. Trimming took 5 bases from V and 5 from J, leaving 12 bases between them. Germline V lookup: CDR1 SNHLY, CDR2 FYNNEI. The V call is TRBV2, the J call TRBJ1-2; D not resolved. This clonotype was sampled from a man between 65 and 85 years old with acute or convalescent COVID-19. Sequencing was carried out using peripheral blood. Here the CDR3 reads CASSTLIVYGYTF. CDR3 bases: TGTGCCAGCAGTACTCTAATAGTTTATGGCTACACCTTC.